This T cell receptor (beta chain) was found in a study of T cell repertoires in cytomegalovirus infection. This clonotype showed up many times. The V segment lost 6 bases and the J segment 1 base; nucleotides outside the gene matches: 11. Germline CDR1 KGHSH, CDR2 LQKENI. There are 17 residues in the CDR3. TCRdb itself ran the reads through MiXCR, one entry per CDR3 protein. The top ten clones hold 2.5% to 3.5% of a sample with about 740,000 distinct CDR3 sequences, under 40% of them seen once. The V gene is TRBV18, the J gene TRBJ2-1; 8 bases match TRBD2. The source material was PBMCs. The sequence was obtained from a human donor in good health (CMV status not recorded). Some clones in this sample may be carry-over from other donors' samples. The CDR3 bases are TGTGCCAGCTCCCGGGCGGGGGGCCGTTCGTCCTACAATGAGCAGTTCTTC. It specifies CASSRAGGRSSYNEQFF. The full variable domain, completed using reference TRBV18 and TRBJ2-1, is NAGVMQNPRHLVRRRGQEARLRCSPMKGHSHVYWYRQLPEEGLKFMVYLQKENIIDESGMPKERFSAEFPKEGPSILRIQQVVRGDSAAYFCASSRAGGRSSYNEQFFGPGTRLTVL.